Listed here are 25 T cell receptor beta chains from one sample, sequenced in a study of T cell responses to AZD1222 COVID-19 vaccine. Data came from immunoSEQ multiplex PCR; TCRdb stores just in-frame clones and leaves some out. The table has around 200,000 clones, under 95% seen once. This specimen was peripheral blood, taken on day 0 of AZD1222 vaccination. These receptors were obtained from an adult in good health.

This chain joins TRBV9 and TRBJ1-2; possibly TRBD1 for D (5 bases). CDR1 and CDR2 (germline): SGDLS, YYNGEE. This CDR3 contains 14 residues. With 6 bases removed from V and 6 bases from J, the gap between germline ends came to 18 bases. The CDR3 here is CASTVTSGSHGYTF. Written as DNA, the CDR3 is TGTGCCAGCACGGTTACCTCAGGGTCCCATGGCTACACCTTC. The full variable domain, completed using reference TRBV9 and TRBJ1-2, is DSGVTQTPKHLITATGQRVTLRCSPRSGDLSVYWYQQSLDQGLQFLIQYYNGEERAKGNILERFSAQQFPDLHSELNLSSLELGDSALYFCASTVTSGSHGYTFGSGTRLTVV.

The count of this clone is one. The V gene is TRBV12-3 or TRBV12-4, the J gene TRBJ1-2; possibly TRBD1 for D (5 bases). The CDR3 has 13 amino acids. The germline V and J ends were trimmed by 6 bases and 8 bases, with 16 bases remaining between them. The DNA of the CDR3 is TGTGCCAGCAGCAGTGGGGGAAGAAGGGGCTACACCTTC. Translating gives CASSSGGRRGYTF.

CDR3 sequence: CASSHGRTGPSEAFF. DNA for the CDR3: TGTGCCAGCAGCCACGGGCGGACAGGGCCTAGTGAAGCTTTCTTT. V gene TRBV11-2 combines with J gene TRBJ1-1, with 8 bases matching TRBD1. V was clipped by 5 bases and J by 7 bases; unmatched bases: 12. The CDR3 has 15 residues. Per germline, CDR1 SGHAT and CDR2 FQNNGV.

This chain uses TRBV10-1 with TRBJ2-1, with a tentative D call TRBD2 (6 bases). Germline V CDR1 and CDR2: WNHNN, SYGVQD (reference sequence). Deletions cut 3 bases from V and 4 bases from J, with 16 bases between. The CDR3 runs 16 residues. In nucleotides, the CDR3 is TGCGCCAGCAGTGATCTGGAGAGCGGGTCATACAATGAGCAGTTCTTC. Translation gives CASSDLESGSYNEQFF.

The chain employs TRBV3-1 (or the pseudogene TRBV3-2) and TRBJ1-1; no firm D call. CDR3 size: 13 residues. V dropped 1 base and J dropped 5 bases, with 8 bases sitting between them. From germline, CDR1 is LGHDT and CDR2 YNNKEL (reference sequence). CDR3 DNA sequence: TGTGCCAGCAGCCAAGCTAGAGGGACTGAAGCTTTCTTT. Translating it yields CASSQARGTEAFF.

V and J are TRBV4-2 and TRBJ2-7, with 8 bases that match TRBD1. Per germline, CDR1 LGHNA and CDR2 YNFKEQ. The ends lost 0 bases at V and 1 base at J; junction bases unmatched: 2. This CDR3 has 15 amino acids. CDR3 bases: TGTGCCAGCAGCCAAGACAGGGGGCTTTCCTACGAGCAGTACTTC. Protein product: CASSQDRGLSYEQYF.

The chain couples TRBV27 to TRBJ2-7, with no clear D. In germline, CDR1 is MNHEY, CDR2 SMNVEV (reference sequence). CDR3 length: 12 residues. The ends were cut back, 7 bases at V and 5 bases at J, with 12 bases in the middle. CDR3: CASTSGTHEQYF. The DNA of the CDR3 is TGTGCCAGCACATCAGGCACCCACGAGCAGTACTTC.

The rearrangement uses TRBV6-5 and TRBJ1-2; D ambiguous. Germline-derived CDR1 and CDR2 are MNHEY and SVGAGI. The CDR3 totals 13 residues. V was clipped by 5 bases and J by 6 bases, with 13 bases between them. The CDR3 DNA sequence: TGTGCCAGCAGTCCAACCCCCCAGGATGGCTACACCTTC. Its translation is CASSPTPQDGYTF.

The rearrangement joins TRBV6-4 to TRBJ2-2; D is uncertain. The V and J ends lost 9 bases and 6 bases respectively, with 8 bases between them. This CDR3 has 11 amino acids. Germline CDR1 and CDR2: MRHNA and SNTAGT. The CDR3 sequence: CARHAAGELFF. In nucleotides, the CDR3 is TGTGCCAGACACGCCGCCGGGGAGCTGTTTTTT.

The chain couples TRBV28 to TRBJ1-2; no reliable D call. V lost 7 bases to trimming and J lost 3 bases, with 12 bases between them. Germline V lookup: CDR1 MDHEN, CDR2 SYDVKM. The CDR3 runs 13 residues. Written as DNA, the CDR3 is TGTGCCAGCACCCAGAGAATAGACTATGGCTACACCTTC. Translating gives CASTQRIDYGYTF.

The chain employs TRBV5-1 and TRBJ1-4; 7 bases are shared with TRBD1. The CDR3 has 13 residues. Trimming took 8 bases from V and 8 from J; bases not matched to a gene: 9. Germline V CDR1 and CDR2: SGHRS, YFSETQ. CDR3 in DNA: TGCGCCAGTAGACAGGGCTCTTTGGAAAAACTGTTTTTT. This gives the protein CASRQGSLEKLFF.

This clone was seen a few times. The chain couples TRBV19 to TRBJ2-7; D is undetermined. The CDR3 has 14 amino acids. V dropped 3 bases and J dropped 0 bases, with 9 bases sitting between them. The V gene's germline CDR1 is LNHDA and CDR2 SQIVND (reference sequence). CDR3 coding DNA: TGTGCCAGTAGTATGGAAGTAAGCTCCTACGAGCAGTACTTC. Translated: CASSMEVSSYEQYF.

The chain employs TRBV27 and TRBJ1-2; no clear D gene. This CDR3 is built from 15 residues. Trimming stripped 5 bases from V and 1 base from J, with 14 bases between. Germline CDR1 reads MNHEY; CDR2 reads SMNVEV (reference sequence). Here the CDR3 reads CASSRKLMDNYGYTF. CDR3 DNA: TGTGCCAGCAGTCGAAAGCTAATGGATAACTATGGCTACACCTTC.

The chain carries TRBV12-3 or TRBV12-4 and TRBJ2-6; tentatively, D is TRBD2 (6 bases). Deletions cut 2 bases from V and 14 bases from J, with 10 bases between. The CDR3 is 12 residues long. The CDR3 DNA reads as TGTGCCAGCAGTTTACGGGAGCGCCTCCTGACTTTC. This gives the protein CASSLRERLLTF.

This clone appeared a few times. V usage is TRBV5-6 and J usage is TRBJ1-3; D not certain. Looked up from germline, CDR1 is SGHDT and CDR2 is YYEEEE. V was clipped by 0 bases and J by 0 bases, with 10 bases between them. CDR3 size: 16 residues. The CDR3 loop reads CASSLDSNPSGNTIYF. CDR3 DNA: TGTGCCAGCAGCTTGGATAGCAATCCCTCTGGAAACACCATATATTTT.

The V and J genes are TRBV7-6 and TRBJ1-4, with D unresolved. The V end was cut by 3 bases, the J end by 6 bases, with 8 bases between. The germline V gene encodes CDR1 SGHVS and CDR2 FNYEAQ. The CDR3 is 13 residues long. The CDR3 spells CASSFSVDEKLFF. In nucleotides, the CDR3 is TGTGCCAGCAGCTTTTCGGTCGATGAAAAACTGTTTTTT. Complete variable domain (other parts from reference TRBV7-6 and TRBJ1-4): GAGVSQSPRYKVTKRGQDVALRCDPISGHVSLYWYRQALGQGPEFLTYFNYEAQQDKSGLPNDRFSAERPEGSISTLTIQRTEQRDSAMYRCASSFSVDEKLFFGSGTQLSVL.

The gene calls are TRBV28 and TRBJ2-7; the match to TRBD2 covers 10 bases. V was clipped by 4 bases and J by 3 bases; unmatched bases: 12. There are 17 residues in the CDR3. CDR1 MDHEN and CDR2 SYDVKM come from the germline V gene. CDR3 nucleotide sequence: TGTGCCAGCAGTTCGAATAGCGGGGGGTTAACCTTCTACGAGCAGTACTTC. Residues: CASSSNSGGLTFYEQYF.

The J gene is TRBJ2-6, the V gene TRBV19, with 10 bases lining up with TRBD2. Per germline, CDR1 LNHDA and CDR2 SQIVND (reference sequence). The CDR3 has 21 amino acids. V gave up 0 bases and J gave up 4 bases; unmatched junction bases: 15. The CDR3 DNA sequence: TGTGCCAGTAGTATAGATCCGCCGAAGAGCGGGAGGGGTTCAGGGGCCAACGTCCTGACTTTC. Residues: CASSIDPPKSGRGSGANVLTF.

This clone appeared a single time. This chain joins TRBV11-2 and TRBJ1-2, with 9 bases identical to TRBD1. The V segment lost 1 base and the J segment 8 bases; nucleotides outside the gene matches: 5. The CDR3 extends over 14 amino acids. Germline V CDR1 and CDR2: SGHAT, FQNNGV. CDR3 nucleotides: TGTGCCAGCAGCTTAGGGGGACAGGGCGAGGGCTACACCTTC. Translation: CASSLGGQGEGYTF.

V gene TRBV7-3 combines with J gene TRBJ2-1, with D tentatively TRBD2 (6 bases). CDR3 size: 14 residues. With 4 bases removed from V and 4 bases from J, the gap between germline ends came to 11 bases. Germline V gene sequence: CDR1 SGHTA, CDR2 FQGTGA. CDR3 coding DNA: TGTGCCAGCAGCTCGGCGGGGCAATACAATGAGCAGTTCTTC. Amino acid sequence: CASSSAGQYNEQFF.

The rearrangement uses TRBV23-1 and TRBJ1-1; D not certain. TRBV23-1 is known as an ORF, though its function is uncertain. CDR3 length: 13 amino acids. V was cut by 0 bases and J by 7 bases, with 9 bases left in between. This chain's CDR3 is CASSQSPNGEAFF. The CDR3 region has the DNA TGCGCCAGCAGTCAATCTCCGAACGGTGAAGCTTTCTTT.

The chain has TRBV29-1 and TRBJ1-2; TRBD1 matches at 7 bases. The CDR3 covers 11 residues. The V and J ends lost 4 bases and 8 bases, in that order; junction bases with no gene match: 4. Looked up from germline, CDR1 is SQVTM and CDR2 is ANQGSEA. CDR3 coding DNA: TGCAGCGTTGGACAGGGAGCGGGCTACACCTTC. Protein: CSVGQGAGYTF.

CDR3 in amino acids: CASSFPGGTGLSYGYTF. CDR3 DNA sequence: TGTGCCAGCAGCTTCCCCGGTGGGACAGGGCTGTCCTATGGCTACACCTTC. The chain carries TRBV7-9 and TRBJ1-2, with 9 nucleotides matching TRBD1. The CDR3 length is 17 residues. The J segment lost 4 bases and the V segment lost 3 bases, leaving 12 bases of the junction unmatched. Germline V CDR1 and CDR2: SEHNR, FQNEAQ (reference sequence).

The chain recombines TRBV7-9 with TRBJ1-6, with D uncertain. The V end lost 2 bases, the J end lost 10 bases, and 6 bases lay between the germline ends. The CDR3 sequence is 12 residues long. In germline, CDR1 is SEHNR, CDR2 FQNEAQ (reference sequence). This CDR3 is CASSLSESPLHF. The CDR3 DNA reads TGTGCCAGCAGCTTATCCGAATCACCCCTCCACTTT.

This sequence joins TRBV4-1 and TRBJ1-5; 7 bases map to TRBD1. V dropped 1 base and J dropped 6; count of bases not matched to a gene: 3. The CDR3 is 14 amino acids. The germline V gene encodes CDR1 MGHRA and CDR2 YSYEKL. This chain's CDR3 is CASSQGQGGQPQHF. CDR3 sequence (DNA): TGCGCCAGCAGCCAAGGACAGGGAGGTCAGCCCCAGCATTTT.